The present T cell receptor beta chain was sequenced within a study of cytomegalovirus exposure and HLA in healthy donors. Notes on the study in general: According to reports, the classifier identified cytomegalovirus status with high specificity and sensitivity. There were approximately 150 TCR beta chains listed as cytomegalovirus-associated. It was confirmed in vitro that three of the CMV-associated chains were specific for CMV antigens.

In germline, CDR1 is SEHNR, CDR2 FQNEAQ (reference sequence). The CDR3 runs 16 residues. Trimming at V came to 5 bases and at J to 9 bases, leaving 16 bases not matched to a gene. The study drew the donors from its approximately 110-subject validation cohort, separate from the approximately 700-subject first cohort. Only in-frame clones appear in the TCRdb table, and some are missing; sequencing was by immunoSEQ multiplex PCR. The data show about 58,000 clones, roughly nine tenths seen once. Notes on this clone: What it binds is not known.

The sequenced material came from PBMCs. This sequence joins TRBV7-9 and TRBJ2-4; 7 bases are shared with TRBD2. The receptor was isolated from a man between 18 and 35 years old in good health and CMV-seronegative. The chain's CDR3 is CASSHKSGLDGVIQYF. The CDR3 nucleotides read TGTGCCAGCAGCCACAAGAGTGGACTAGATGGTGTCATTCAGTACTTC.